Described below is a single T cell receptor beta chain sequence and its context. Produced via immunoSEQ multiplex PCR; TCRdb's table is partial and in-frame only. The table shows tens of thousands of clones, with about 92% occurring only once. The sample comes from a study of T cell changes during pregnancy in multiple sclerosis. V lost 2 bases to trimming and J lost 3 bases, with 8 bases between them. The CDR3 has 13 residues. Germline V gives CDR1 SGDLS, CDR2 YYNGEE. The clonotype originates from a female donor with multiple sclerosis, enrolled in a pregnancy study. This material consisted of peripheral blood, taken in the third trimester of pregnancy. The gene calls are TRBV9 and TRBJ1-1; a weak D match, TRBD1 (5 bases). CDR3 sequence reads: CASSVGGYTEAFF. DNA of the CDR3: TGTGCCAGCAGCGTTGGGGGGTACACTGAAGCTTTCTTT.